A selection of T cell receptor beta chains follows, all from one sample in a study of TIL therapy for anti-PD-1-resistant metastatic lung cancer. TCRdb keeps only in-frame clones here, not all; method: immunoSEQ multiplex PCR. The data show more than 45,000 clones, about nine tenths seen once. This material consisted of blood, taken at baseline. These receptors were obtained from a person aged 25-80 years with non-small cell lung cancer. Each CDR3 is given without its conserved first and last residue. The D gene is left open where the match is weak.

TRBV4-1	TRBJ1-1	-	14	ASSQTPGTLGTEAF
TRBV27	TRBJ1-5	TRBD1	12	ASSPGQRNQPQH
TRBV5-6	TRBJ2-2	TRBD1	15	ASSPNGGTGGTGELF
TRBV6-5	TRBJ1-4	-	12	ASSRQGQNEKLF
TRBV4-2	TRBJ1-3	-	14	ASSQEGGTSGNTIY
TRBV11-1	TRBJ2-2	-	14	ASSSNLVGNTGELF
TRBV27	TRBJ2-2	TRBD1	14	ASSLSQGAPPGELF
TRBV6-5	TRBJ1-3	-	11	ASSPGVGNTIY
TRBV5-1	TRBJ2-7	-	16	ASRPRGGAFDGAYEQY
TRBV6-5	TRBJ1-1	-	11	ASSARTVTEAF
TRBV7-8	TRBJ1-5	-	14	ASSWASRNFNQPQH
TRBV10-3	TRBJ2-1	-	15	AISELSAKSSYNEQF
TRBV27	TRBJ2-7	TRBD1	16	ASSLSSGQGYSAYEQY
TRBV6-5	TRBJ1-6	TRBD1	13	ASSYSGQEGSPLH
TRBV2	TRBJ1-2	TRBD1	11	ASRVGTDYGYT
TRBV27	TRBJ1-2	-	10	ASRTAVYGYT
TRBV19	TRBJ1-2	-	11	ASSIVNGYGYT
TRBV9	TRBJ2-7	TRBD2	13	ASSVGPSGDYEQY
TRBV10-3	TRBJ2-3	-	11	AISEEPRDTQY
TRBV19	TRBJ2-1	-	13	ASSIQGLSYNEQF
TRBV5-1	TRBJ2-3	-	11	ASRDNSPDTQY
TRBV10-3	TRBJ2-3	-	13	AISVTPRTTDTQY
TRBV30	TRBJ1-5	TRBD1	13	AWSSGGTGNQPQH
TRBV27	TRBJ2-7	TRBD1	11	ASSLYPDRGVH
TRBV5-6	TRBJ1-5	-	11	ASSDRWNQPQH
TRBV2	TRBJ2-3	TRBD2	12	ASGLAGGIDTQY
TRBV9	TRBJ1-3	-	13	ASASTGHSGNTIY
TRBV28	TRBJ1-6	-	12	ASSSGQYNSPLH
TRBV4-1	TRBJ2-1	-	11	ASSQEIYNEQF
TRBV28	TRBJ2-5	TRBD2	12	ASSGLARAETQY
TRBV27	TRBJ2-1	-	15	ASSLFQGGSSPNEQF
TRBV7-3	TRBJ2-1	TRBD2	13	ASSPQGGGAIEQF
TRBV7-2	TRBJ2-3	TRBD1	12	ASSPGQGQDTQY
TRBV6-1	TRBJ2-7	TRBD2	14	ASSEGRLAEIYEQY
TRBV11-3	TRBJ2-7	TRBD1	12	ASSRGTGSYEQY
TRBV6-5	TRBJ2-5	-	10	VGGSGLETQY
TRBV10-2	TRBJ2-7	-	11	ASSLGENYEQY
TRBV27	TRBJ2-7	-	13	ASLERGISSYEQY
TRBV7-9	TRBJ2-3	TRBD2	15	ASSLLPASGRPDTQY
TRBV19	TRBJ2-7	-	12	ASSLEDKSYEQY
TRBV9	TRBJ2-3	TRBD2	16	ASSVRGGGDPSTDTQY
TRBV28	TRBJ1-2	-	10	ASSHDFYGYT
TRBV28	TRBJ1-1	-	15	ASSYRPGESMNTEAF
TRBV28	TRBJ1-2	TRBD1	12	ASRQGGDLYGYT
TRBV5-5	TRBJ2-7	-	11	ASSLASSYEQY
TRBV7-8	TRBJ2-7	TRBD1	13	ASSLPGQDLYEQY
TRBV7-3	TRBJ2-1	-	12	ASSPYEGPNEQF
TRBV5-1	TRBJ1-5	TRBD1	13	ASSLDTGGNQPQH
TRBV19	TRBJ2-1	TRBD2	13	ASRPGLAVYNEQF
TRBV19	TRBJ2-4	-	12	ASSHGLMENIQY
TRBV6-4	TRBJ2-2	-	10	ASQSNTGELF
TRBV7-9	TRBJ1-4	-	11	ASSLGVGEKLF
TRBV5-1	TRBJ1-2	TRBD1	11	ASSLATGGGYT
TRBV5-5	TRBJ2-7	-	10	ASSFKFYEQY
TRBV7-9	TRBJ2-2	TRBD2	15	ASSRERPSGKTGELF